A selection of T cell receptor beta chains follows, all from one sample in a study of T cells after yellow fever vaccination. TCRdb used MiXCR to reprocess the 5' RACE reads, holding one entry per CDR3 protein. The sample lists approximately 510,000 distinct CDR3 sequences, around a fifth occurring once. The sample in question was PBMCs, obtained 21 days after the first yellow fever vaccination. The receptors come from a man between 18 and 35 years old who received the YFV17D yellow fever vaccine. Both conserved end residues are trimmed from each CDR3. A clone size is listed for some rows: how often the clone was seen (once, few, many), or a class if it is expanded.

>TRBV27|few|12
ASSSHDRAGIQY
>TRBV27|.|12
ASYPRGVNTEAF
>TRBV6-1|.|13
ASSDRDRNDYGYT
>TRBV4-3|.|11
ASSQAGGAGYT
>TRBV20-1|few|9
SARDVYEQF
>TRBV20-1|.|12
SALEWGSGYGYT
>TRBV6-5|.|9
ASSDLRAQY
>TRBV7-8|few|10
ASSGLNQPQH
>TRBV5-1|few|12
ASSLAQNNYGYT
>TRBV5-1|few|14
ASSPREGGGDTEAF
>TRBV4-3|.|14
ASSRNTGLPGNTIY
>TRBV5-1|many|12
ASSLGQSNQPQH
>TRBV12-3/TRBV12-4|.|12
ASKRTGSNQPQH
>TRBV5-1|few|13
ASSLVGGAGNTIY
>TRBV7-2|many|13
ASSRDPTNTGELF
>TRBV10-3|few|12
AISESREGREQF
>TRBV9|.|12
ASSPGLSAGELF
>TRBV6-5|.|13
ASSYSFSMNTEAF
>TRBV20-1|many|12
SATLLDSNQPQH
>TRBV3-1|.|13
ASSQDLIGNQPQH
>TRBV10-3|.|12
ASGGAEVTGELF
>TRBV5-6|few|13
ASSLWGGGPGELF
>TRBV2|.|12
ASRLAGRRDTQY
>TRBV4-3|.|15
ASSQTLAGGSTDTQY
>TRBV6-5|.|13
ASSYSWSGAGELF
>TRBV20-1|.|13
SARDIFGPTGELF
>TRBV10-3|few|18
AISESGVRGPGAGANVLT
>TRBV7-3|few|12
ASRQGGLDTEAF
>TRBV4-1|few|15
ASSSRGTGGLFLDCT
>TRBV5-1|few|16
ASSLAQGGGRSYNEQF
>TRBV24-1|.|16
ATSDSGQADSGANVLT
>TRBV2|.|13
ASSSGTTGHQPQH
>TRBV9|few|12
ASSVGLVQETQY
>TRBV12-3/TRBV12-4|.|10
ASGTGSDTQY
>TRBV4-3|few|14
ASSQATGGTTDTQY
>TRBV18|.|12
ASSPRTENTEAF
>TRBV5-6|few|12
ASSLFSHQETQY
>TRBV25-1|few|13
ASSKNDRVGTEAF
>TRBV20-1|few|12
SAWDRGIKNEQF
>TRBV11-1|.|17
ASSSSYFAGGLPTGELF
>TRBV5-5|.|13
ASSLVPSLGDTQY
>TRBV7-3|many|14
ASSLRAGDLYNEQF
>TRBV4-1|.|14
ASSQDKLAGGNTQY
>TRBV5-4|few|12
ASSSGTADTEAF
>TRBV6-1|.|11
ASRGGPTDTQY
>TRBV18|.|14
ASSPLSGGEYTEAF
>TRBV30|.|9
AWSGYTEAF
>TRBV14|few|12
ASSKTGVGYGYT
>TRBV27|.|14
ASSPQEPLGIHIQY
>TRBV2|.|12
ASSDEQGTGELF
>TRBV20-1|.|9
SATGFRSLH
>TRBV10-3|.|14
AISGGGLAGSYEQY
>TRBV7-2|few|13
ASSPDVRSSYEQY
>TRBV3-1|.|14
ASSQEFVGANTEAF
>TRBV4-3|few|14
ASSQDTGGSYNEQF
>TRBV12-3/TRBV12-4|.|16
ALSRDWASGGATDTQY
>TRBV4-1|.|12
ASSQVRSNQPQH
>TRBV20-1|.|14
SARQAGMMNTGELF